The rows below give T cell receptor beta chains drawn from one sample of a study of somatic mutations in T cells in chronic GVHD. Sequenced by immunoSEQ multiplex PCR; TCRdb stores in-frame clones only, minus some. The data show about 13,000 clones, with 78% seen just once and approximately 31% held by the top ten. The sample was Vbeta20-negative CD4+ T cells from blood. The receptors here all came from a male patient aged 50 to 60 with chronic graft-versus-host disease. The T cells may come from the graft donor. Each CDR3 is given with its conserved first and last residue. A D gene is named only where the DNA matches it firmly. Some rows mark clone size as missing; the rest say once, few, many or name a class of expanded clone.

clone size: -
D gene: -
V gene: TRBV20-1
J gene: TRBJ1-2
CDR3 protein: CSATTAYGYTF
CDR3 DNA: TGCAGTGCAACGACAGCGTATGGCTACACCTTC

clone size: -
D gene: TRBD1
V gene: TRBV18
J gene: TRBJ1-1
CDR3 protein: CASGTGQGTEAFF
CDR3 DNA: TGTGCCAGCGGAACGGGACAGGGAACGGAAGCTTTCTTT

clone size: -
D gene: -
V gene: TRBV7-2
J gene: TRBJ2-4
CDR3 protein: CASSPLGVRNIQYF
CDR3 DNA: TGTGCCAGCAGCCCCCTAGGGGTGAGAAACATTCAGTACTTC

clone size: -
D gene: -
V gene: TRBV11-3
J gene: TRBJ1-1
CDR3 protein: CASSRLGGTEAFF
CDR3 DNA: TGTGCCAGCAGCCGGCTTGGAGGCACTGAAGCTTTCTTT

clone size: -
D gene: -
V gene: TRBV18
J gene: TRBJ2-5
CDR3 protein: CASTPGVEETQYF
CDR3 DNA: TGTGCCAGCACTCCGGGGGTTGAAGAGACCCAGTACTTC

clone size: -
D gene: -
V gene: TRBV19
J gene: TRBJ1-2
CDR3 protein: CASSSMGGNYGYTF
CDR3 DNA: TGTGCCAGTAGCTCTATGGGGGGTAACTATGGCTACACCTTC

clone size: few
D gene: -
V gene: TRBV7-2
J gene: TRBJ1-5
CDR3 protein: CASSLKTGNQPQHF
CDR3 DNA: TGTGCCAGCAGCTTAAAAACAGGGAATCAGCCCCAGCATTTT

clone size: -
D gene: -
V gene: TRBV6-6
J gene: TRBJ2-5
CDR3 protein: CASSPSGASKQETQYF
CDR3 DNA: TGTGCCAGCAGCCCGAGTGGGGCTTCGAAACAAGAGACCCAGTACTTC

clone size: -
D gene: -
V gene: TRBV11-1
J gene: TRBJ2-3
CDR3 protein: CASSSEDTQYF
CDR3 DNA: TGTGCCAGCAGCTCTGAGGATACGCAGTATTTT

clone size: few
D gene: TRBD1
V gene: TRBV5-3
J gene: TRBJ1-2
CDR3 protein: CASSLTGVVGYGYTF
CDR3 DNA: TGTGCCAGCAGCCTTACAGGGGTGGTCGGCTATGGCTACACCTTC

clone size: -
D gene: TRBD1
V gene: TRBV5-5
J gene: TRBJ1-5
CDR3 protein: CASSSRTGLSNQPQHF
CDR3 DNA: TGTGCCAGCAGCTCCCGGACAGGGTTGAGTAATCAGCCCCAGCATTTT

clone size: -
D gene: TRBD1
V gene: TRBV11-2
J gene: TRBJ2-4
CDR3 protein: CASSSAPGQGPRAQYF
CDR3 DNA: TGTGCCAGCAGCTCCGCCCCGGGACAGGGACCCCGAGCTCAGTACTTC

clone size: -
D gene: TRBD1
V gene: TRBV11-1
J gene: TRBJ1-1
CDR3 protein: CASSSSGTGAFISEAFF
CDR3 DNA: TGTGCCAGCAGCTCATCCGGGACAGGGGCCTTTATAAGCGAAGCTTTCTTT

clone size: -
D gene: -
V gene: TRBV10-3
J gene: TRBJ1-5
CDR3 protein: CAISGPGENQPQHF
CDR3 DNA: TGTGCCATCAGTGGGCCAGGGGAGAATCAGCCCCAGCATTTT

clone size: -
D gene: -
V gene: TRBV6-6
J gene: TRBJ2-1
CDR3 protein: CASSSLGESSNNEQFF
CDR3 DNA: TGTGCCAGCAGTTCCCTCGGGGAATCAAGCAACAATGAGCAGTTCTTC

clone size: few
D gene: TRBD2
V gene: TRBV7-3
J gene: TRBJ2-1
CDR3 protein: CASSPGTSVYNEQFF
CDR3 DNA: TGTGCCAGCAGCCCCGGGACTAGCGTTTACAATGAGCAGTTCTTC

clone size: -
D gene: -
V gene: TRBV4-2
J gene: TRBJ1-4
CDR3 protein: CASSQRAGQNEKLFF
CDR3 DNA: TGTGCCAGCAGCCAGAGAGCAGGGCAGAATGAAAAACTGTTTTTT

clone size: few
D gene: -
V gene: TRBV2
J gene: TRBJ2-5
CDR3 protein: CASSPRASGTQYF
CDR3 DNA: TGTGCCAGCAGCCCCAGGGCGTCGGGGACCCAGTACTTC

clone size: -
D gene: TRBD2
V gene: TRBV4-1
J gene: TRBJ2-1
CDR3 protein: CASSQLDMGLAGEQFF
CDR3 DNA: TGCGCCAGCAGCCAATTAGATATGGGACTAGCGGGTGAGCAGTTCTTC

clone size: -
D gene: -
V gene: TRBV2
J gene: TRBJ2-1
CDR3 protein: CASSDPQGRRQNEQFF
CDR3 DNA: TGTGCCAGCAGTGACCCACAGGGGAGGCGTCAGAATGAGCAGTTCTTC

clone size: -
D gene: -
V gene: TRBV28
J gene: TRBJ2-1
CDR3 protein: CASSLVVGEQFF
CDR3 DNA: TGTGCCAGCAGTTTAGTAGTTGGTGAGCAGTTCTTC

clone size: -
D gene: TRBD2
V gene: TRBV19
J gene: TRBJ2-5
CDR3 protein: CASSNQRGSQETQYF
CDR3 DNA: TGTGCCAGTAGTAACCAGCGGGGGAGCCAAGAGACCCAGTACTTC

clone size: -
D gene: TRBD2
V gene: TRBV11-2
J gene: TRBJ2-5
CDR3 protein: CASSFPTSGGETQYF
CDR3 DNA: TGTGCCAGCAGCTTTCCGACTAGCGGAGGGGAGACCCAGTACTTC

clone size: -
D gene: -
V gene: TRBV20-1
J gene: TRBJ2-1
CDR3 protein: CSATLNEQFF
CDR3 DNA: TGCAGTGCTACCCTCAATGAGCAGTTCTTC

clone size: -
D gene: -
V gene: TRBV4-2
J gene: TRBJ2-6
CDR3 protein: CASSQMSSGANVLTF
CDR3 DNA: TGTGCCAGCAGCCAAATGAGCTCTGGGGCCAACGTCCTGACTTTC

clone size: -
D gene: -
V gene: TRBV5-6
J gene: TRBJ1-4
CDR3 protein: CASSLGTGVYEKLFF
CDR3 DNA: TGTGCCAGCAGCTTAGGAACAGGAGTCTATGAAAAACTGTTTTTT